Each of the 22 T cell receptor beta chains below was sequenced from the same sample in a study of blood T cell repertoires in COVID-19. The assay was immunoSEQ multiplex PCR, and TCRdb's table has in-frame clones only and misses some. The table includes about 430,000 clones, 75% to 90% detected once. The sample taken for sequencing was PBMCs or T cells enriched from blood (not recorded which). These receptor sequences come from a man aged 30 to 39 who had recovered from COVID-19.

V gene TRBV28 combines with J gene TRBJ2-5; 7 positions agree with TRBD1. With 4 bases clipped from V and 6 bases from J, the junction kept 11 bases outside the gene matches. Germline V gives CDR1 MDHEN, CDR2 SYDVKM. CDR3 length: 15 residues. DNA of the CDR3: TGTGCCAGCAGTTCATCCTCAGACAGGGCGAAGACCCAGTACTTC. It codes for CASSSSSDRAKTQYF. The whole variable domain, filled in from reference TRBV28 and TRBJ2-5, reads DVKVTQSSRYLVKRTGEKVFLECVQDMDHENMFWYRQDPGLGLRLIYFSYDVKMKEKGDIPEGYSVSREKKERFSLILESASTNQTSMYLCASSSSSDRAKTQYFGPGTRLLVL.

The chain uses TRBV19 and TRBJ2-5; possibly TRBD1 for D (6 bases). Germline V gene data show CDR1 as LNHDA and CDR2 as SQIVND (reference sequence). The CDR3 is 13 amino acids. The CDR3 is CDRQTGTQETQYF. CDR3 nucleotides: TGTGACCGACAAACCGGGACACAAGAGACCCAGTACTTC.

This clone has just a few counts. The chain recombines TRBV19 with TRBJ2-6; possible D gene TRBD1, 6 bases. Trimming pared 5 bases from V and 0 bases from J, leaving 11 bases between. This CDR3 is built from 16 residues. Germline CDR1 and CDR2: LNHDA and SQIVND (reference sequence). The DNA of the CDR3 is TGTGCCAGTAGTCCGGACAGCGCCTCTGGGGCCAACGTCCTGACTTTC. It translates to CASSPDSASGANVLTF.

The V call is TRBV19, the J call TRBJ1-3; a possible D gene is TRBD1 (5 bases). CDR3 size: 17 residues. From germline, CDR1 is LNHDA and CDR2 SQIVND (reference sequence). Deletions cut 5 bases from V and 3 bases from J, with 20 bases between. The DNA for the CDR3 is TGTGCCAGTAGTTTGGGACGGACTATCCTTCTTGGAAACACCATATATTTT. Translation gives CASSLGRTILLGNTIYF.

This sequence joins TRBV28 and TRBJ1-1; D gene unclear. Germline values: CDR1 MDHEN, CDR2 SYDVKM. CDR3 length: 13 residues. V lost 1 base and J 0 bases, leaving 3 bases between the germline ends. Here the CDR3 DNA reads TGTGCCAGCAGTTTATTAGTGAACACTGAAGCTTTCTTT. It encodes CASSLLVNTEAFF.

This clone has just a few counts. The CDR3 DNA sequence: TGTGCCACCGAAGGACAGGGGTTAGAGGTGCAGTTCTTC. It encodes CATEGQGLEVQFF. The V gene is TRBV6-5, the J gene TRBJ2-1; the match to TRBD1 covers 9 bases. V gave up 10 bases and J gave up 12 bases; unmatched junction bases: 13. This CDR3 spans 13 amino acids. Germline assignment: CDR1 MNHEY and CDR2 SVGAGI.

The V call is TRBV3-1 (or the pseudogene TRBV3-2), the J call TRBJ2-1, with 14 bases lining up with TRBD2. With V trimmed by 2 bases and J by 7 bases, 10 bases remained unmatched. The CDR3 sequence is 18 residues long. CDR1 and CDR2 (germline): LGHDT, YNNKEL (reference sequence). CDR3 nucleotides: TGTGCCAGCAGCCAAAACTCCGGACTAGCGGGAGGTGATAATGAGCAGTTCTTC. It translates to CASSQNSGLAGGDNEQFF.

The chain uses TRBV7-2 and TRBJ2-7; tentative D call: TRBD2 (6 bases). Germline V lookup: CDR1 SGHTA, CDR2 FQGNSA. This CDR3 contains 14 residues. Trimming shortened V by 5 bases and J by 2 bases, and 13 bases separated the two germline ends. CDR3 sequence (DNA): TGTGCCAGCAGCGCCGGGACTTCCACCTACGAGCAGTACTTC. Amino acid sequence: CASSAGTSTYEQYF.

The chain is built from TRBV28 and TRBJ2-2; 8 bases are a match to TRBD1. Per germline, CDR1 MDHEN and CDR2 SYDVKM. There are 15 residues in the CDR3. With V trimmed by 5 bases and J by 4 bases, 6 bases remained unmatched. This chain's CDR3 is CASSRYTGGTGELFF. The CDR3 DNA sequence: TGTGCCAGCAGTCGATACACAGGGGGCACCGGGGAGCTGTTTTTT.

This rearrangement joins TRBV13 to TRBJ1-2; the match to TRBD1 covers 8 bases. Trimming took 5 bases from V and 0 from J; bases not matched to a gene: 8. Per the germline V gene, CDR1 is PRHDT and CDR2 is FYEKMQ (reference sequence). This CDR3 is built from 16 residues. Written as DNA, the CDR3 is TGTGCCAGCAGCAACCGTTTACAGGGGGCTAACTATGGCTACACCTTC. Its protein product is CASSNRLQGANYGYTF. Full variable domain (missing parts from reference TRBV13 and TRBJ1-2): AAGVIQSPRHLIKEKRETATLKCYPIPRHDTVYWYQQGPGQDPQFLISFYEKMQSDKGSIPDRFSAQQFSDYHSELNMSSLELGDSALYFCASSNRLQGANYGYTFGSGTRLTVV.

This chain connects TRBV7-2 to TRBJ2-7; D gene unclear. This CDR3 comprises 13 residues. The V gene's germline CDR1 is SGHTA and CDR2 FQGNSA. V lost 8 bases, J lost 3 bases, and 14 bases lay in between. CDR3 in DNA: TGTGCCAGCGGGCACGGTGGAAGCTACGAGCAGTACTTC. This encodes CASGHGGSYEQYF.

This clone was observed a single time. The CDR3 reads CASSVGTADTEAFF. CDR3 in DNA: TGTGCCAGCAGCGTCGGGACAGCGGACACTGAAGCTTTCTTT. The chain recombines TRBV9 with TRBJ1-1; TRBD1 matches at 7 bases. CDR1 is SGDLS, CDR2 YYNGEE, per germline. This CDR3 is built from 14 residues. J lost 3 bases, V lost 2 bases, and 4 bases had no gene match. The entire variable domain, with the rest obtained from reference TRBV9 and TRBJ1-1, is as follows: DSGVTQTPKHLITATGQRVTLRCSPRSGDLSVYWYQQSLDQGLQFLIQYYNGEERAKGNILERFSAQQFPDLHSELNLSSLELGDSALYFCASSVGTADTEAFFGQGTRLTVV.

The rearrangement joins TRBV13 to TRBJ2-7; D perhaps matches TRBD1 (6 bases). Per the germline V gene, CDR1 is PRHDT and CDR2 is FYEKMQ (reference sequence). The CDR3 consists of 14 residues. V was clipped by 5 bases and J by 6 bases, with 17 bases between them. The CDR3 DNA reads as TGTGCCAGCAGCCCCCGCAGGGGACCGGGCGAGCAGTACTTC. Amino acid sequence: CASSPRRGPGEQYF.

This chain connects TRBV16 to TRBJ2-5; TRBD2 aligns across 9 bases. The germline V gene has CDR1 KGHSY and CDR2 FQNENV. This CDR3 comprises 15 residues. V shed 3 bases, J shed 6 bases, and the junction held 8 bases outside the gene matches. The CDR3 sequence is CASSQTSGTTKTQYF. The CDR3 coding sequence is TGTGCCAGCAGCCAGACTAGCGGTACTACAAAGACCCAGTACTTC.

V and J are TRBV6-5 and TRBJ1-2; no reliable D call. This CDR3 is 15 amino acids long. V lost 8 bases, J lost 4 bases, and 20 bases lay in between. Germline loops: CDR1 MNHEY, CDR2 SVGAGI. The chain's CDR3 is CASGRGQVGGYGYTF. CDR3 nucleotide sequence: TGTGCCAGCGGACGAGGGCAGGTGGGTGGCTATGGCTACACCTTC.

V usage is TRBV7-9 and J usage is TRBJ1-3; 8 bases line up with TRBD1. Germline CDR1 and CDR2: SEHNR and FQNEAQ (reference sequence). The length of the CDR3 is 17 residues. Losses at the gene ends were 3 bases for V and 1 base for J; bases not matched to a gene: 8. In DNA form, the CDR3 reads TGTGCCAGCAGCTTCTCCTACACAGGGGGATCTGGAAACACCATATATTTT. Its translation: CASSFSYTGGSGNTIYF.

This clone was counted many times. The rearrangement joins TRBV3-1 (or the pseudogene TRBV3-2) to TRBJ2-2; no reliable D call. With 3 bases removed from V and 7 bases from J, the gap between germline ends came to 9 bases. Germline V CDR1 and CDR2: LGHDT, YNNKEL (reference sequence). This CDR3 region has 13 residues. The CDR3 nucleotides are TGTGCCAGCAGCCATAGACTGGACGGGGAGCTGTTTTTT. Amino acid sequence: CASSHRLDGELFF.

The rearrangement uses TRBV19 and TRBJ2-7, with 7 bases lining up with TRBD1. From germline, CDR1 is LNHDA and CDR2 SQIVND (reference sequence). Trimming at V came to 6 bases and at J to 4 bases, leaving 6 bases not matched to a gene. CDR3 size: 13 residues. DNA for the CDR3: TGTGCCAGTAGCCAACAACAGGGGTACGAGCAGTACTTC. Amino acids: CASSQQQGYEQYF.

This clone occurred once. V is TRBV5-4 and J is TRBJ2-5; 10 nucleotides agree with TRBD2. The CDR3 is 16 residues long. Germline assignment: CDR1 SGHNT and CDR2 YYREEE (reference sequence). The ends lost 4 bases at V and 1 base at J; junction bases unmatched: 7. For the CDR3, the DNA is TGTGCCAGCAGCACCTCTAGCGGGAGTTTCCAAGAGACCCAGTACTTC. Amino acids: CASSTSSGSFQETQYF.

The chain combines TRBV19 with TRBJ2-2, with 8 bases fitting TRBD1. CDR3 length: 14 residues. Losses at the gene ends were 4 bases for V and 6 bases for J; bases not matched to a gene: 4. Germline loops: CDR1 LNHDA, CDR2 SQIVND (reference sequence). The CDR3 DNA is TGTGCCAGTAGTACTAAGACAGGGGCCGGGGAGCTGTTTTTT. Its translation is CASSTKTGAGELFF.

The rearrangement joins TRBV5-1 to TRBJ2-3; 12 bases match TRBD2. V lost 6 bases to trimming and J lost 2 bases; unmatched junction nucleotides: 4. The germline V gene has CDR1 SGHRS and CDR2 YFSETQ. This CDR3 is built from 15 residues. The CDR3, as DNA: TGCGCCAGCAAAGGGACTAGCGGGCCCACAGATACGCAGTATTTT. Its translation is CASKGTSGPTDTQYF.

The chain carries TRBV24-1 and TRBJ2-1, with TRBD2 identical over 7 bases. CDR3 length: 16 residues. CDR1 is KGHDR, CDR2 SFDVKD, per germline. The V gene end was trimmed by 2 bases and the J gene end by 0 bases; junction bases not matched to a gene: 3. The CDR3 DNA reads as TGTGCCACCAGTGATTCTTCGGGAGGCTCCTACAATGAGCAGTTCTTC. Encoded protein: CATSDSSGGSYNEQFF.